What follows describes a single TCR beta chain. This clonotype was detected ten times or more. Its antigen is still unknown. Base quality data are lacking; no much larger clone is found one base away. These data come from a study of regulatory T cells in long-lasting Graves disease (TCRdb year 2021). Regarding the complete study: Newly diagnosed Graves' disease patients had taken antithyroid drugs for less than 3 months. Patients with persistent Graves' disease were compared with patients with newly diagnosed Graves' disease using TCR sequencing and RNA sequencing of peripheral blood. The study was conducted in China and was registered as a clinical trial. A total of 33 samples underwent TCR sequencing, from around 13 patients with persistent Graves' disease and some 20 patients with newly diagnosed Graves' disease. What the authors observed across the whole study: Only peripheral blood was studied, because thyroid tissue, the primary lesion, was inaccessible. A larger number of public clonotypes was shared among persistent patients (approximately 2,600) than among newly diagnosed patients (about 990). Compared with newly diagnosed patients, persistent Graves' disease patients had lower TCR Shannon entropy and fewer highly expanded clones, which suggests clonal expansion. Persistent disease showed preferential use of TRBV28, TRBJ1-2 and TRBJ2-5, whereas newly diagnosed disease favored TRBV20-1 and TRBJ2-1. Only the TCR beta chain was sequenced and analyzed. As a limitation, the authors acknowledged that the small sample size may reduce accuracy.

The method behind the library was multiplex PCR. The sequencer listed for this sample is Illumina HiSeq 4000. To build TCR beta libraries, CDR3 regions were amplified by Arm-PCR using iRepertoire HTBI primers. Gel purification was performed on PCR products prior to sequencing. The authors processed their data as follows. Gene usage analysis of CDR3 amino acid clonotypes relied on the approximately 62 TRBV and 15 or so TRBJ segments identified across samples. Filtered high-quality paired reads were merged into contigs using COPE and FqMerger. Contigs were aligned with BLAST to IMGT TRBV, TRBD and TRBJ reference genes, and CDR3 was defined per IMGT. Any clonotype with a frequency above 0.1% was counted as a highly expanded clone. Shannon entropy served as the measure of repertoire diversity, while the Gini coefficient captured V-J evenness. Clonotypes shared by more than one individual were considered public. TCRdb reanalyzed the raw reads on its own, using fastp at Q25 for trimming and MiXCR for clone calling, and kept in-frame beta chains. Each record represents a unique CDR3 protein, reported with the most common genes and DNA among its rows. TCRdb's processing, not the study's, gives the V and J calls here. This sample has about 460,000 distinct CDR3 sequences in its table, and 14% of those were observed once. The ten largest clones represent more than 15% of the sample.

Trimming accounts for 1 base at V and 3 bases at J, while the number of junction bases matched to no gene is 3. Including the terminal cysteine and phenylalanine, the CDR3 comprises 15 residues. Just CDR3 DNA is preserved here, 45 bases in frame from base 1. Reading the germline V gene gives CDR1 SGHVS and CDR2 FQNEAQ. The sample's time point, from its label and the paper: newly diagnosed GD, antithyroid drugs for less than 3 months. For both TCR sequencing and RNA sequencing, RNA was extracted from PBMCs in TRIzol. The diagnosis of Graves' disease was made according to American Thyroid Association guidelines. Recruitment of patients was carried out at an endocrinology department in Xi'an, China. From each patient, approximately 10 milliliters of peripheral blood was collected into an EDTA anticoagulant tube. Ficoll Paque Plus density gradient separation was used to isolate PBMCs, and no additional T cell sorting was done. An Agilent 2100 Bioanalyzer and agarose gel were used to check RNA quality, while a NanoDrop 2000 measured RNA concentration.

These data were likewise used in another study, on T cells in Graves' hyperthyroidism and ophthalmopathy. The second investigation adds: Graves' hyperthyroidism was defined as stable when no progression to ophthalmopathy occurred over 18 months of follow-up. The hyperthyroidism patients were between 18 and 65 years old and newly diagnosed, with a disease duration of less than 2 months. The study excluded patients with uncontrolled infections, other autoimmune diseases, pregnancy or lactation. Diagnoses were based on clinical symptoms, serum thyroxine and TRAb, thyroid ultrasound and orbital computed tomography. The TCR CDR3 was subjected to a first round of RT-PCR using the HTBI primer set and the Qiagen OneStep RT-PCR kit. Most expanded thyroid clonotypes (frequency above 0.001) were also found in blood, which suggests that blood repertoires may mirror thyroid immune responses. A 13 V-J signature model separated ophthalmopathy from stable hyperthyroidism, with around 88% sensitivity and about 81% specificity in cross-validation and 80%/75% in testing. In validation, the model predicted progression to ophthalmopathy a median of roughly 6.2 months before onset, with over 55% sensitivity and 72.22% specificity. To identify TCR V-J signatures that set the groups apart, the researchers used a discovery cohort of 100 patients, made up of around 40 with Graves' ophthalmopathy and 57 with stable Graves' hyperthyroidism. Whether ophthalmopathy could be predicted prospectively was tested in an independent validation cohort made up of some 20 hyperthyroidism patients plus 17 patients who later progressed to ophthalmopathy. The approximately 98 discovery patients were randomly divided into training and test sets at a 7:3 ratio. In addition, the study compared T-cell repertoires in thyroid tissue and in blood from five to seven Graves' hyperthyroidism patients. After blood sampling, hyperthyroidism patients were treated with methimazole at a starting dose of 30 mg daily, and ophthalmopathy patients were treated with high-dose intravenous methylprednisolone. A second multiplex PCR round built the libraries, followed by size selection and purification. Sequencing of the libraries was done on an Illumina HiSeq2000 using paired-end 100 bp reads. SOAPnuke was used to process the raw data, with reads discarded if the reads contained adapters or uncalled bases, had a mean Phred below 15, or lacked an exact constant-primer or identifier match. High-quality paired reads were merged with COPE v1.2.5, and unique nucleotide sequences were defined as clonotypes. Clonotypes were aligned to IMGT TRBV, TRBD and TRBJ reference segments using MiTCR v1.1. The analysis was restricted to V-J combinations with a frequency above 0.0001, which together covered 99% to 99.2% of the repertoires. The TCS score was defined as the ratio of F50 (clonal expansion) to E x V (chaos), calculated using BLOSUM62-based TCRdist between CDR3 peptides within each V-J. Welch's t-statistics and random forest reduced 514 V-J features to 10 to 15, which were used in a naive Bayes classifier (R e1071). No statistical method was used to set the sample size in advance, and investigators knew the group allocation. The paper reports TCR Vbeta CDR3 sequencing of more than 120 peripheral blood samples: approximately 43 ophthalmopathy, fewer than 80 hyperthyroidism and around 17 progressor patients.

The chain was built from TRBV7-8 and TRBJ2-7; TRBD1 aligns with 10 central bases. The TCR originated in a woman aged 45 to 65 with Graves disease. Donor details come from another sample of the same person, matched by shared clones. Sequenced material: peripheral blood mononuclear cells (PBMCs), taken at new diagnosis, from a patient treated with antithyroid drugs. CDR3 reads: CASSLVRDRGYEQYF. The DNA sequence reads TGTGCCAGCAGCTTAGTGCGGGACAGGGGCTACGAGCAGTACTTC. With the rest looked up from the reference TRBV7-8 and TRBJ2-7 genes rather than sequenced, the full variable domain is GAGVSQSPRYKVAKRGQDVALRCDPISGHVSLFWYQQALGQGPEFLTYFQNEAQLDKSGLPSDRFFAERPEGSVSTLKIQRTQQEDSAVYLCASSLVRDRGYEQYFGPGTRLTVT.